The rows below give T cell receptor beta chains drawn from one sample of a study of T cells in Graves' hyperthyroidism and ophthalmopathy. Via MiXCR, TCRdb re-called the multiplex PCR reads, giving one row per CDR3 protein. The sample lists around 350,000 distinct CDR3 sequences, 12% to 15% occurring once. Sequencing was done on a sample of blood. The receptors originated from a woman aged 55-69 years with Graves' ophthalmopathy. Each CDR3 is given with its conserved first and last residue. Fields, in order: V gene, D gene, clone size, J gene, CDR3 DNA, CDR3 protein. D genes are given only for firm matches. A row's size may be missing; if present it is once, few, many or a size class.

v_call: TRBV28
d_call: NA
clone_size: few
j_call: TRBJ1-4
cdr3_nt: TGTGCCAGCAGTCCTCCGGGACTGGGAAGACTAGAAAAACTGTTTTTT
cdr3_aa: CASSPPGLGRLEKLFF

v_call: TRBV7-9
d_call: NA
clone_size: many
j_call: TRBJ2-5
cdr3_nt: TGTGCCAGCAGCCGGATGTTCGGAGGATTAGAGACCCAGTACTTC
cdr3_aa: CASSRMFGGLETQYF

v_call: TRBV9
d_call: NA
clone_size: few
j_call: TRBJ2-3
cdr3_nt: TGTGCCAGCAGCGCTGGGGTCTTGACTAGCACAGATACGCAGTATTTT
cdr3_aa: CASSAGVLTSTDTQYF

v_call: TRBV2
d_call: NA
clone_size: many
j_call: TRBJ1-5
cdr3_nt: TGTGCCAGCAGTTACATGGACGGGTATAGCAATCAGCCCCAGCATTTT
cdr3_aa: CASSYMDGYSNQPQHF

v_call: TRBV6-1
d_call: NA
clone_size: NA
j_call: TRBJ2-1
cdr3_nt: TGTGCCAGCAGAACCGGGACCCCGTTGGAGTTCTTC
cdr3_aa: CASRTGTPLEFF

v_call: TRBV24-1
d_call: NA
clone_size: NA
j_call: TRBJ2-3
cdr3_nt: TGTGCCACCAGTGATCCCGGACCCACAGATACGCAGTATTTT
cdr3_aa: CATSDPGPTDTQYF

v_call: TRBV20-1
d_call: TRBD2
clone_size: few
j_call: TRBJ2-2
cdr3_nt: TGCAGTGCTTCAGCTAGCGGGAAGAACACCGGGGAGCTGTTTTTT
cdr3_aa: CSASASGKNTGELFF

v_call: TRBV20-1
d_call: TRBD2
clone_size: NA
j_call: TRBJ2-7
cdr3_nt: TGCAGTGCGTCCCCGGGGAGGGGAGAGATCTACGAGCAGTACTTC
cdr3_aa: CSASPGRGEIYEQYF

v_call: TRBV25-1
d_call: NA
clone_size: NA
j_call: TRBJ2-1
cdr3_nt: TGTGCCAGCAGTGAAGGGTGGAATGAGCAGTTCTTC
cdr3_aa: CASSEGWNEQFF

v_call: TRBV20-1
d_call: NA
clone_size: many
j_call: TRBJ2-3
cdr3_nt: TGCAGTGCTAGAGATGGGCCAGATACGCAGTATTTT
cdr3_aa: CSARDGPDTQYF

v_call: TRBV11-1
d_call: NA
clone_size: few
j_call: TRBJ2-7
cdr3_nt: TGTGCCAGCAGCAAAGATGAAAGCGGAACCTACGAGCAGTACTTC
cdr3_aa: CASSKDESGTYEQYF

v_call: TRBV28
d_call: NA
clone_size: NA
j_call: TRBJ1-2
cdr3_nt: TGTGCCAGCAGTGATGCTCGGGGGGCATCCAAAGGGGGCTACACCTTC
cdr3_aa: CASSDARGASKGGYTF

v_call: TRBV7-3
d_call: TRBD1
clone_size: many
j_call: TRBJ2-5
cdr3_nt: TGTGCCAGCAGCTTGCAACCGGGACAGACCGAGACCCAGTACTTC
cdr3_aa: CASSLQPGQTETQYF

v_call: TRBV2
d_call: NA
clone_size: many
j_call: TRBJ2-1
cdr3_nt: TGTGCCAGCAGTGAAAGTTGGGGTGAGCAGTTCTTC
cdr3_aa: CASSESWGEQFF

v_call: TRBV4-1
d_call: TRBD1
clone_size: many
j_call: TRBJ2-7
cdr3_nt: TGCGCCAGCAGCCAAGATATCGGGACAGGGGTCTACGAGCAGTACTTC
cdr3_aa: CASSQDIGTGVYEQYF

v_call: TRBV7-9
d_call: NA
clone_size: NA
j_call: TRBJ2-1
cdr3_nt: TGTGCCAGCAGCTCGGAGGGCCCGTACAATGAGCAGTTCTTC
cdr3_aa: CASSSEGPYNEQFF

v_call: TRBV29-1
d_call: NA
clone_size: NA
j_call: TRBJ2-5
cdr3_nt: TGCAGCGCACGGGAAGGGACCCAGTACTTC
cdr3_aa: CSAREGTQYF

v_call: TRBV7-9
d_call: NA
clone_size: many
j_call: TRBJ2-1
cdr3_nt: TGTGCCAGCAGCAATAGCGAGCTCATGGGCAATGAGCAGTTCTTC
cdr3_aa: CASSNSELMGNEQFF

v_call: TRBV11-1
d_call: NA
clone_size: NA
j_call: TRBJ2-6
cdr3_nt: TGTGCCAGCAGCTTAAACCTGGCTGGGGCCAACGTCCTGACTTTC
cdr3_aa: CASSLNLAGANVLTF

v_call: TRBV20-1
d_call: TRBD2
clone_size: many
j_call: TRBJ2-3
cdr3_nt: TGCAGTGCTAGAGATGGAGCTAGCGGGAGTCTTACAGATACGCAGTATTTT
cdr3_aa: CSARDGASGSLTDTQYF